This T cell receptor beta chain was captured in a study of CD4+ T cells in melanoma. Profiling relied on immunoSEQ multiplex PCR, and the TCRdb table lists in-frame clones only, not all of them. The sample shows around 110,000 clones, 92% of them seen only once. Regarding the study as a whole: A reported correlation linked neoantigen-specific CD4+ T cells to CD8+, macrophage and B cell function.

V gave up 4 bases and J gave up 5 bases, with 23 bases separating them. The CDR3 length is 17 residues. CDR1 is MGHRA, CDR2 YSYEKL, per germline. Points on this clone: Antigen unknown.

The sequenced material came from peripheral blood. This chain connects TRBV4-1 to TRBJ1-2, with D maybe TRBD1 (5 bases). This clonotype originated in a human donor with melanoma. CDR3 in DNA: TGCGCCAGCAGCCCGCGTTCGATTCGGGGGTCGAGGTATGGCTACACCTTC. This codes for CASSPRSIRGSRYGYTF.